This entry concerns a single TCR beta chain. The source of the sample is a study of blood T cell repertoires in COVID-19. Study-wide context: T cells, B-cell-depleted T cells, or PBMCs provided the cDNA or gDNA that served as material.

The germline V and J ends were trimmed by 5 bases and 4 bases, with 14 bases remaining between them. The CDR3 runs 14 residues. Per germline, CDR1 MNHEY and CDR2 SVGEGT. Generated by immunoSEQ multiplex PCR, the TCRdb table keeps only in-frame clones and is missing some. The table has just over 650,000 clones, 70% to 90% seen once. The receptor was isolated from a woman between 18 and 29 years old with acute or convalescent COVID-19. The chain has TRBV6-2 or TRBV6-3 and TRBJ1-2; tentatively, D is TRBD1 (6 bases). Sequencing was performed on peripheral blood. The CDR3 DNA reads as TGTGCCAGCAGTCCCCAGGGGCGCCCCTATGGCTACACCTTC. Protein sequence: CASSPQGRPYGYTF.